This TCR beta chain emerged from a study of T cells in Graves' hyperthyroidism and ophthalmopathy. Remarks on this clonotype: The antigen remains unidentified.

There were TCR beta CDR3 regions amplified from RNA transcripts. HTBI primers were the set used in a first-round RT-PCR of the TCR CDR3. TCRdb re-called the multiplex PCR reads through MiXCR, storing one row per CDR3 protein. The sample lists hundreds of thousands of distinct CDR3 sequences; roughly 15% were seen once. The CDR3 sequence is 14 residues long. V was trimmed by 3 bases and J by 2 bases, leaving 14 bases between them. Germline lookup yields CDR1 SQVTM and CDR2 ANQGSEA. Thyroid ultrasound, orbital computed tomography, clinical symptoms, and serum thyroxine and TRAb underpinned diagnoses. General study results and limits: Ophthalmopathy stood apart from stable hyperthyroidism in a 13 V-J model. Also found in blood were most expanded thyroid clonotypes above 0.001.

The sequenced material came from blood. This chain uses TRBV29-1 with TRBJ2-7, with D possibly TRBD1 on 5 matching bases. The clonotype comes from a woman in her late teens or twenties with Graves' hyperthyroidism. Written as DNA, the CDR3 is TGCAGCGTTGAGGCCCCAGGACACACCTACGAGCAGTACTTC. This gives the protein CSVEAPGHTYEQYF.